Presented here are 17 T cell receptor beta chains from one specimen sequenced in a study of blood T cell repertoires in COVID-19. Profiled with immunoSEQ multiplex PCR; TCRdb holds only in-frame clones, not every one. The profile covers around 480,000 clones, with about 87% appearing a single time and over 10% taken by the ten largest. Sample: peripheral blood. Source of these receptors: a woman aged 45-65 years with COVID-19, enrolled during active disease.

In this sample, this clone turned up once. The chain is built from TRBV5-4 and TRBJ2-7; 13 bases line up with TRBD2. There are 17 residues in the CDR3. In germline, CDR1 is SGHNT, CDR2 YYREEE (reference sequence). V lost 4 bases to trimming and J lost 9 bases; unmatched junction nucleotides: 16. In DNA, the CDR3 is TGTGCCAGCAGCCCCAATATTTTGACTAGCGGGGGGCCTGGGCAGTACTTC. Encoded protein: CASSPNILTSGGPGQYF.

V is TRBV9 and J is TRBJ1-2; D call uncertain. Deletions cut 2 bases from V and 1 base from J, with 9 bases between. CDR3 length equals 14 residues. Germline loops: CDR1 SGDLS, CDR2 YYNGEE. CDR3 sequence (DNA): TGTGCCAGCAGCGTGGGAGTAGTTAACTATGGCTACACCTTC. Residues: CASSVGVVNYGYTF.

This sequence joins TRBV7-2 and TRBJ1-2, with unresolved D. Per the germline V gene, CDR1 is SGHTA and CDR2 is FQGNSA. Trimming cost V 5 bases and J 0 bases, with 10 bases left between them. The CDR3 spans 14 residues. The CDR3 protein is CASSLRGANYGYTF. The CDR3 DNA follows: TGTGCCAGCAGCCTCCGTGGAGCTAACTATGGCTACACCTTC. Full variable domain (remainder filled in from reference TRBV7-2 and TRBJ1-2): GAGVSQSPSNKVTEKGKDVELRCDPISGHTALYWYRQSLGQGLEFLIYFQGNSAPDKSGLPSDRFSAERTGGSVSTLTIQRTQQEDSAVYLCASSLRGANYGYTFGSGTRLTVV.

This chain links TRBV19 with TRBJ2-2; D possibly corresponds to TRBD2 (6 bases). V was pared by 0 bases and J by 4 bases, with 12 bases between. Germline CDR1 and CDR2: LNHDA and SQIVND (reference sequence). This CDR3 has 16 residues. CDR3 nucleotide sequence: TGTGCCAGTAGTATAGATGGGGGGTGGAGCACCGGGGAGCTGTTTTTT. This codes for CASSIDGGWSTGELFF.

The CDR3 reads CASSSGPGSTDTQYF. Here the CDR3 DNA reads TGTGCCAGCAGTTCGGGTCCCGGGAGCACAGATACGCAGTATTTT. This chain joins TRBV28 and TRBJ2-3; D ambiguous. Between the trimmed V and J ends, which lost 4 bases and 0 bases, there was a span of 11 bases. The CDR3 has 15 residues. The germline CDR1 and CDR2 sequences are MDHEN and SYDVKM. The full variable domain, in which reference TRBV28 and TRBJ2-3 provide the parts outside the CDR3, is DVKVTQSSRYLVKRTGEKVFLECVQDMDHENMFWYRQDPGLGLRLIYFSYDVKMKEKGDIPEGYSVSREKKERFSLILESASTNQTSMYLCASSSGPGSTDTQYFGPGTRLTVL.

The chain has TRBV2 and TRBJ2-5; 11 positions agree with TRBD1. With V trimmed by 4 bases and J by 5 bases, 3 bases remained unmatched. Per germline, CDR1 SNHLY and CDR2 FYNNEI. The CDR3 consists of 14 residues. The CDR3, as DNA: TGTGCCAGCAGTGTTAGGACAGGGGGCGAGACCCAGTACTTC. Its translation is CASSVRTGGETQYF. The whole variable domain, remainder taken from reference TRBV2 and TRBJ2-5, is EPEVTQTPSHQVTQMGQEVILRCVPISNHLYFYWYRQILGQKVEFLVSFYNNEISEKSEIFDDQFSVERPDGSNFTLKIRSTKLEDSAMYFCASSVRTGGETQYFGPGTRLLVL.

The chain is built from TRBV6-5 and TRBJ1-2, with D hard to call. From germline, CDR1 is MNHEY and CDR2 SVGAGI. The CDR3 extends over 15 amino acids. The V end was cut by 5 bases, the J end by 4 bases, with 17 bases between. CDR3 sequence: CASSTREGGSYGYTF. The CDR3 bases are TGTGCCAGCAGTACCCGGGAGGGCGGATCCTATGGCTACACCTTC.

The chain is built from TRBV19 and TRBJ1-5; perhaps TRBD1 as D (6 bases). The germline V gene encodes CDR1 LNHDA and CDR2 SQIVND (reference sequence). V was trimmed by 5 bases and J by 6 bases, leaving 20 bases between them. This CDR3 region has 16 residues. The CDR3 here is CASSQWGGGSSQPQHF. CDR3 sequence (DNA): TGTGCCAGTAGTCAGTGGGGGGGCGGGTCTAGTCAGCCCCAGCATTTT.

The CDR3 is CASSPRGGSYNEQFF. The CDR3 DNA is TGTGCCAGCAGTCCTAGGGGGGGCTCCTACAATGAGCAGTTCTTC. The chain links TRBV7-3 to TRBJ2-1; a weak D match, TRBD2 (7 bases). From germline, CDR1 is SGHTA and CDR2 FQGTGA. The CDR3 length is 15 residues. Trimming took 6 bases from V and 0 from J, leaving 12 bases between them.

CDR3 in DNA: TGTGCCAGCAGCCGAACACAGGGGTTGAACACTGAAGCTTTCTTT. This translates into CASSRTQGLNTEAFF. The J gene is TRBJ1-1, the V gene TRBV7-9; 7 bases fit TRBD1. With V trimmed by 5 bases and J by 0 bases, 6 bases remained unmatched. The CDR3 is 15 amino acids. Germline lookup yields CDR1 SEHNR and CDR2 FQNEAQ (reference sequence).

The chain couples TRBV4-1 to TRBJ2-1, with 8 nucleotides matching TRBD2. The V gene's germline CDR1 is MGHRA and CDR2 YSYEKL. The CDR3 consists of 15 residues. V lost 7 bases, J lost 10 bases, and 15 bases stayed unmatched. The chain's CDR3 is CASTSFEAGGREQFF. The CDR3 DNA is TGCGCCAGCACGAGCTTCGAGGCGGGGGGAAGGGAGCAGTTCTTC.

The rearrangement links TRBV6-2 or TRBV6-3 to TRBJ1-2, with 12 bases matching TRBD1. Trimming at V came to 5 bases and at J to 7 bases, leaving 8 bases not matched to a gene. The CDR3 totals 15 residues. The germline CDR1 and CDR2 sequences are MNHEY and SVGEGT. In DNA, the CDR3 is TGTGCCAGCAGTAAGCCGGGACAGGGGGCGCGTGGCTACACCTTC. It yields the protein CASSKPGQGARGYTF.

The V and J genes are TRBV12-3 or TRBV12-4 and TRBJ1-5; no definite D call. The V end was cut by 1 base, the J end by 3 bases, with 4 bases between. CDR3 length equals 13 residues. CDR3 region: CASSLGHNQPQHF. CDR3 nucleotide sequence: TGTGCCAGCAGTTTAGGGCACAATCAGCCCCAGCATTTT.

V and J are TRBV4-1 and TRBJ2-1; no firm D call. Trimming took 4 bases from V and 5 from J, leaving 18 bases between them. This CDR3 is 16 amino acids long. Germline V gene sequence: CDR1 MGHRA, CDR2 YSYEKL. The DNA of the CDR3 is TGCGCCAGCAGCCCCCAATTTGAGTCCATAGACAATGAGCAGTTCTTC. Protein sequence: CASSPQFESIDNEQFF.

This clone was observed once. V is TRBV2 and J is TRBJ2-2; D ambiguous. Looked up from germline, CDR1 is SNHLY and CDR2 is FYNNEI. Trimming took off 2 bases at V and 0 bases at J, with 4 bases between the two ends. This CDR3 spans 14 amino acids. The CDR3 spells CASSESSNTGELFF. As DNA, the CDR3 is TGTGCCAGCAGTGAATCCTCGAACACCGGGGAGCTGTTTTTT.

The rearrangement joins TRBV11-2 to TRBJ2-7, with 9 bases lining up with TRBD1. V dropped 5 bases and J dropped 5; count of bases not matched to a gene: 7. The CDR3 is 14 residues long. Germline-derived CDR1 and CDR2 are SGHAT and FQNNGV. The CDR3 region has the DNA TGTGCCAGCAGCCATTACAGGGGGCGAGACGAGCAGTACTTC. Translated: CASSHYRGRDEQYF.

The chain couples TRBV30 to TRBJ2-2; 10 bases are a match to TRBD2. CDR1 GTSNPN and CDR2 SVGIG come from the germline V gene (reference sequence). V shed 3 bases, J shed 0 bases, and the junction held 7 bases outside the gene matches. The CDR3 loop spans 17 amino acids. The CDR3 DNA reads as TGTGCCTGGAGCGAGGGAGCGGGGGGGTCGAACACCGGGGAGCTGTTTTTT. Translation gives CAWSEGAGGSNTGELFF.